The 26 T cell receptor beta chains in this list originate from one sample, sequenced in a study of cytomegalovirus exposure and HLA in healthy donors. This table comes from immunoSEQ multiplex PCR, and its TCRdb copy is limited to in-frame clones, with some not included. Among about 200,000 clones listed, roughly 85% were seen once. The material sequenced was PBMCs. The receptors here all came from a woman aged 18-35 years in good health and CMV-seronegative.

V gene TRBV6-1 combines with J gene TRBJ1-5, with D tentatively TRBD1 (5 bases). Trimming took off 6 bases at V and 3 bases at J, with 12 bases between the two ends. Germline values: CDR1 MNHNS, CDR2 SASEGT. CDR3 length: 14 amino acids. The CDR3 DNA reads as TGTGCCAGCAGCACGGGACTGACCAATCAGCCCCAGCATTTT. It codes for CASSTGLTNQPQHF.

This chain connects TRBV6-5 to TRBJ2-1; D ambiguous. Germline V gene sequence: CDR1 MNHEY, CDR2 SVGAGI. Trimming took 2 bases from V and 5 from J, leaving 10 bases between them. The CDR3 is made up of 14 amino acids. CDR3 nucleotides: TGTGCCAGCAGTTACCTGGGCGGCGACAATGAGCAGTTCTTC. Encoded protein: CASSYLGGDNEQFF.

For the CDR3, the DNA is TGTGCCACGAACACGGCCCCGGGGAATACGCAGTATTTT. Translated: CATNTAPGNTQYF. The chain joins TRBV9 to TRBJ2-3; possibly TRBD2 for D (5 bases). Looked up from germline, CDR1 is SGDLS and CDR2 is YYNGEE. V was cut by 9 bases and J by 7 bases, with 18 bases left in between. This CDR3 spans 13 amino acids. Supplemented by reference TRBV9 and TRBJ2-3, the full variable domain reads DSGVTQTPKHLITATGQRVTLRCSPRSGDLSVYWYQQSLDQGLQFLIQYYNGEERAKGNILERFSAQQFPDLHSELNLSSLELGDSALYFCATNTAPGNTQYFGPGTRLTVL.

CDR3 sequence (DNA): TGCGCCAGCAGCCAAGGGGTTAGCGGGAGGCCCCCCTACGAGCAGTACTTC. The encoded protein is CASSQGVSGRPPYEQYF. V is TRBV4-1 and J is TRBJ2-7; 10 nucleotides align to TRBD2. V trimming: 1 base; J trimming: 2 bases; junction bases outside the gene matches: 8. This CDR3 comprises 17 residues. Germline values: CDR1 MGHRA, CDR2 YSYEKL.

The chain combines TRBV6-5 with TRBJ2-2; 8 positions match TRBD1. The CDR3 length is 15 residues. Germline V CDR1 and CDR2: MNHEY, SVGAGI. The V and J ends lost 5 bases and 3 bases, in that order; junction bases with no gene match: 5. The CDR3 DNA is TGTGCCAGCAGTACCCGGACAGGGTACACCGGGGAGCTGTTTTTT. It yields the protein CASSTRTGYTGELFF.

The V call is TRBV30, the J call TRBJ2-2; 13 bases fit TRBD2. Germline V gene data show CDR1 as GTSNPN and CDR2 as SVGIG (reference sequence). V lost 2 bases to trimming and J lost 5 bases; unmatched junction nucleotides: 5. The length of the CDR3 is 16 residues. The CDR3 nucleotides are TGTGCCTGGAGTACGACTAGCGGGAGGAGTACCGGGGAGCTGTTTTTT. Residues: CAWSTTSGRSTGELFF.

The chain uses TRBV27 and TRBJ2-1; D remains unclear. The CDR3 contains 17 residues. CDR1 is MNHEY, CDR2 SMNVEV, per germline (reference sequence). The V end was cut by 1 base, the J end by 5 bases, with 18 bases between. CDR3 residues: CASSLLGPGKNNNEQFF. The CDR3 region has the DNA TGTGCCAGCAGTTTATTAGGGCCCGGAAAAAATAACAATGAGCAGTTCTTC.

The rearrangement joins TRBV30 to TRBJ1-3, with D uncertain. The CDR3 runs to 15 residues. Germline V gives CDR1 GTSNPN, CDR2 SVGIG (reference sequence). The V gene lost 4 bases and the J gene lost 4 bases, with 17 bases spanning the gap. CDR3 bases: TGTGCCTGGACCACGGGCGGACCCGCGGGAAACACCATATATTTT. It specifies CAWTTGGPAGNTIYF.

The chain is built from TRBV27 and TRBJ2-7; D remains unclear. Trimming took off 4 bases at V and 2 bases at J, with 12 bases between the two ends. CDR1 and CDR2 (germline): MNHEY, SMNVEV (reference sequence). This CDR3 spans 14 amino acids. DNA of the CDR3: TGTGCCAGCAGTTCCTGGACCGACGCCTACGAGCAGTACTTC. Residues: CASSSWTDAYEQYF.

The chain couples TRBV5-1 to TRBJ1-5; D possibly corresponds to TRBD1 (5 bases). V lost 3 bases to trimming and J lost 3 bases, with 7 bases between them. Germline CDR1 reads SGHRS; CDR2 reads YFSETQ. CDR3 length: 13 residues. The CDR3 DNA reads as TGCGCCAGCAGCTGGGACTTCAATCAGCCCCAGCATTTT. The encoded protein is CASSWDFNQPQHF.

V and J are TRBV30 and TRBJ1-1; tentative D call: TRBD1 (5 bases). V lost 0 bases, J lost 11 bases, and 19 bases lay in between. Germline assignment: CDR1 GTSNPN and CDR2 SVGIG (reference sequence). CDR3 length: 14 amino acids. Written as DNA, the CDR3 is TGTGCCTGGAGTGTATGGCCGTGGGACGCGGGGGCTTTCTTT. Its protein product is CAWSVWPWDAGAFF.

About this clone itself: Other DNA sequences in this specimen translate into the identical CDR3. J is TRBJ2-7 and V is TRBV5-1; 10 bases map to TRBD2. The germline V gene has CDR1 SGHRS and CDR2 YFSETQ. J was trimmed by 0 bases and V by 5 bases; bases with no gene match: 2. This CDR3 is 14 amino acids long. The CDR3 region is CASSLAGGSYEQYF. CDR3 bases: TGCGCCAGCAGTTTAGCGGGAGGCTCCTACGAGCAGTACTTC.

The chain joins TRBV10-2 to TRBJ2-7; D is possibly TRBD1 (5 bases). Trimming took off 0 bases at V and 4 bases at J, with 13 bases between the two ends. The germline V gene encodes CDR1 WSHSY and CDR2 SAAADI. This CDR3 has 15 residues. CDR3 sequence reads: CASSESTAKLYEQYF. The CDR3, as DNA: TGCGCCAGCAGTGAGTCGACAGCCAAATTATACGAGCAGTACTTC.

This clone was observed once. The rearrangement joins TRBV9 to TRBJ2-3; D might be TRBD2 (5 bases). This CDR3 is 16 amino acids long. Looked up from germline, CDR1 is SGDLS and CDR2 is YYNGEE. Between the trimmed V and J ends, which lost 7 bases and 3 bases, there was a span of 21 bases. The CDR3, as DNA: TGTGCCAGCCCCTCCATTTGTCGTGGGAGAACAGATACGCAGTATTTT. Translation gives CASPSICRGRTDTQYF.

The chain is built from TRBV25-1 and TRBJ1-1; D is possibly TRBD1 (5 bases). The germline V and J ends were trimmed by 6 bases and 0 bases, with 8 bases remaining between them. This CDR3 is 13 amino acids long. CDR1 is MGHDK, CDR2 SYGVNS, per germline. In DNA form, the CDR3 reads TGTGCCAGCAGGAGAGGGGTGAACACTGAAGCTTTCTTT. Its protein is CASRRGVNTEAFF.

This sequence joins TRBV20-1 and TRBJ2-1, with unresolved D. Germline V gives CDR1 DFQATT, CDR2 SNEGSKA (reference sequence). The CDR3 runs to 11 residues. V shed 8 bases and J shed 7 bases, with 12 bases lying between them. As DNA, the CDR3 is TGCAGTTCTACGAATAGGAATGAGCAGTTCTTC. As protein: CSSTNRNEQFF.

This chain uses TRBV25-1 with TRBJ1-4; D is undetermined. Trimming pared 5 bases from V and 8 bases from J, leaving 18 bases between. The CDR3 contains 15 residues. The germline V gene encodes CDR1 MGHDK and CDR2 SYGVNS. This CDR3 reads CASSLRRGIDEKLFF. The CDR3 bases are TGTGCCAGCAGTCTTAGGAGAGGTATCGACGAAAAACTGTTTTTT.

This rearrangement joins TRBV6-5 to TRBJ2-1; D possibly corresponds to TRBD1 (5 bases). V lost 6 bases and J lost 8, with 14 bases in between. The CDR3 spans 13 residues. CDR1 and CDR2 from the germline V gene are MNHEY and SVGAGI. CDR3 sequence: CASRGAGSYEQFF. The CDR3 coding sequence is TGTGCCAGCAGAGGAGCAGGGTCGTATGAGCAGTTCTTC.

A single count supports this clone. The same CDR3 can be traced to other DNA sequences in this sample. The chain is built from TRBV5-1 and TRBJ1-1; 8 nucleotides match TRBD1. This CDR3 is 13 amino acids long. Germline loops: CDR1 SGHRS, CDR2 YFSETQ. V dropped 4 bases and J dropped 3; count of bases not matched to a gene: 2. DNA of the CDR3: TGCGCCAGCAGCCTGGACAGGGACACTGAAGCTTTCTTT. Protein sequence: CASSLDRDTEAFF. Supplemented by reference TRBV5-1 and TRBJ1-1, the full variable domain reads KAGVTQTPRYLIKTRGQQVTLSCSPISGHRSVSWYQQTPGQGLQFLFEYFSETQRNKGNFPGRFSGRQFSNSRSEMNVSTLELGDSALYLCASSLDRDTEAFFGQGTRLTVV.

V and J are TRBV2 and TRBJ2-2; TRBD1 agrees at 9 bases. Germline CDR1 is SNHLY and CDR2 is FYNNEI. The CDR3 has 14 residues. V lost 4 bases, J lost 6 bases, and 3 bases stayed unmatched. This CDR3 is CASSGGQGPGELFF. As DNA, the CDR3 is TGTGCCAGCAGTGGGGGACAGGGCCCCGGGGAGCTGTTTTTT.

The chain couples TRBV7-9 to TRBJ2-7; 7 nucleotides align to TRBD1. V dropped 5 bases and J dropped 3; count of bases not matched to a gene: 4. Germline lookup yields CDR1 SEHNR and CDR2 FQNEAQ (reference sequence). This CDR3 has 13 amino acids. In nucleotides, the CDR3 is TGTGCCAGCAGCCGGGACAGAGTCTACGAGCAGTACTTC. Translated: CASSRDRVYEQYF.

The V and J genes are TRBV19 and TRBJ2-7; 9 nucleotides line up with TRBD2. This CDR3 region has 14 residues. The germline V gene has CDR1 LNHDA and CDR2 SQIVND (reference sequence). V shed 5 bases, J shed 0 bases, and the junction held 2 bases outside the gene matches. This CDR3 reads CASSFSGSSYEQYF. The DNA for the CDR3 is TGTGCCAGTAGTTTTAGCGGGAGCTCCTACGAGCAGTACTTC.

The chain uses TRBV20-1 and TRBJ1-1; D is unresolved. The germline gives CDR1 DFQATT, CDR2 SNEGSKA (reference sequence). The CDR3 length is 11 residues. V was clipped by 1 base and J by 3 bases, with 3 bases between them. CDR3: CSARVDTEAFF. Here the CDR3 DNA reads TGCAGTGCTAGAGTAGACACTGAAGCTTTCTTT.

This chain links TRBV7-9 with TRBJ1-1; TRBD1 matches at 10 bases. CDR3 length: 14 residues. V lost 5 bases and J lost 6; bases outside the gene matches: 6. CDR1 and CDR2 from the germline V gene are SEHNR and FQNEAQ (reference sequence). CDR3 residues: CASSPLGTGAEAFF. CDR3 DNA sequence: TGTGCCAGCAGCCCCTTGGGGACAGGGGCTGAAGCTTTCTTT.

V is TRBV18 and J is TRBJ2-7; 10 bases are a match to TRBD2. After removal of 5 bases from V and 2 bases from J, the junction contained 6 bases not matched to a gene. This CDR3 has 15 residues. Germline lookup yields CDR1 KGHSH and CDR2 LQKENI. DNA of the CDR3: TGTGCCAGCTCATCCCTAGCGGGAGCGGCCTACGAGCAGTACTTC. It yields the protein CASSSLAGAAYEQYF.

The V gene is TRBV5-6, the J gene TRBJ2-7, with D perhaps TRBD1 or TRBD2 (6 bases each). CDR1 and CDR2 (germline): SGHDT, YYEEEE. V lost 1 base to trimming and J lost 0 bases, with 11 bases between them. This CDR3 region has 15 residues. In DNA form, the CDR3 reads TGTGCCAGCAGCTTGTGGGGGGCTGCCTCCTACGAGCAGTACTTC. The encoded protein is CASSLWGAASYEQYF.